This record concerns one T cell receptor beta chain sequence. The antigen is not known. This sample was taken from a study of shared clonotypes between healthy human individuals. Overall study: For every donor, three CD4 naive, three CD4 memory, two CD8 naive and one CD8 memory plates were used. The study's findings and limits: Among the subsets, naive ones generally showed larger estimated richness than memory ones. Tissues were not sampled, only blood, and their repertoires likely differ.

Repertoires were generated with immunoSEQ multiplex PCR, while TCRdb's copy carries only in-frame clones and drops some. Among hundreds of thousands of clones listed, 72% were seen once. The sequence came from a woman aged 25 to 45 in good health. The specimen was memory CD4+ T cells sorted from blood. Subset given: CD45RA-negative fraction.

CDR3 loop: CAWSLKGGSALSSYEQYF. The CDR3, as DNA: TGTGCCTGGAGTCTTAAGGGGGGATCAGCCCTGAGCTCCTACGAGCAGTACTTC. The chain has TRBV30 and TRBJ2-5; possibly TRBD1 or TRBD2 for D (6 bases each). The assigned J gene may be wrong: the sequence end matches TRBJ2-7 better. The CDR3 length is 18 residues. Germline CDR1 reads GTSNPN; CDR2 reads SVGIG (reference sequence).